The rows below give T cell receptor beta chains drawn from one sample of a study of graft-versus-host responses after intestinal transplantation. Assay used: immunoSEQ multiplex PCR; TCRdb lists only in-frame clones, some missing. The table lists over 65,000 clones, approximately 90% of them singletons, with 6.5% to 8.5% in the top ten. These TCRs are of unknown antigen specificity. The source material was unstimulated CD8+ T cells sorted from spleen or lymph node cells, sampled before transplant. The receptors shown here come from a human donor who was the organ donor for an intestinal transplant. Each CDR3 is given with its conserved first and last residue. The order of the fields is clone size, D gene, V gene, J gene, CDR3 protein, CDR3 DNA. D genes are given only for firm matches. Size tells how often a clone was seen (once, few, many) or the class of an expanded clone, and some rows leave it out.

size: NA
D: NA
V: TRBV6-1
J: TRBJ1-5
CDR3: CAGGANQPQHF
DNA: TGTGCCGGAGGGGCGAATCAGCCCCAGCATTTT

size: NA
D: TRBD2
V: TRBV19
J: TRBJ2-5
CDR3: CASSPGDLGLAATQYF
DNA: TGTGCCAGTAGCCCCGGGGATTTAGGGCTAGCGGCGACCCAGTACTTC

size: NA
D: NA
V: TRBV4-1
J: TRBJ1-1
CDR3: CASSPSWPGGGQNTEAFF
DNA: TGCGCCAGCAGTCCCTCCTGGCCTGGGGGGGGGCAGAACACTGAAGCTTTCTTT

size: NA
D: NA
V: TRBV7-6
J: TRBJ1-1
CDR3: CASSLVPGGTEAFF
DNA: TGTGCCAGCAGCTTAGTGCCGGGGGGGACTGAAGCTTTCTTT

size: NA
D: NA
V: TRBV11-2
J: TRBJ2-3
CDR3: CASSFGWGTQYF
DNA: TGTGCCAGCAGCTTCGGGTGGGGAACGCAGTATTTT

size: NA
D: NA
V: TRBV7-6
J: TRBJ2-5
CDR3: CASSSNSIGEQYF
DNA: TGTGCCAGCAGCTCTAACTCCATTGGGGAGCAGTACTTC

size: NA
D: NA
V: TRBV2
J: TRBJ2-3
CDR3: CATPGTTTDTQYF
DNA: TGTGCCACGCCCGGGACCACCACAGATACGCAGTATTTT

size: NA
D: NA
V: TRBV6-6
J: TRBJ1-2
CDR3: CASSFPSAGQNYGYTF
DNA: TGTGCCAGCAGTTTCCCCTCGGCAGGGCAGAACTATGGCTACACCTTC

size: NA
D: NA
V: TRBV4-1
J: TRBJ2-7
CDR3: CASSQVGSSYEQYF
DNA: TGCGCCAGCAGCCAAGTAGGGAGCTCCTACGAGCAGTACTTC

size: NA
D: NA
V: TRBV6-5
J: TRBJ2-2
CDR3: CASSYGRVTGELFF
DNA: TGTGCCAGCAGTTACGGCAGGGTCACCGGGGAGCTGTTTTTT

size: NA
D: NA
V: TRBV11-3
J: TRBJ2-7
CDR3: CASRGRVSYEQYF
DNA: TGTGCCAGCAGAGGAAGGGTCTCCTACGAGCAGTACTTC

size: NA
D: NA
V: TRBV27
J: TRBJ1-5
CDR3: CASSPGGNQPQHF
DNA: TGTGCCAGCAGCCCCGGGGGCAATCAGCCCCAGCATTTT

size: NA
D: TRBD2
V: TRBV2
J: TRBJ2-1
CDR3: CASIPRTSGKIQGSYNEQFF
DNA: TGTGCCAGCATACCCAGGACTAGCGGGAAAATACAGGGGTCATACAATGAGCAGTTCTTC

size: NA
D: NA
V: TRBV19
J: TRBJ2-3
CDR3: CASGTSSTDTQYF
DNA: TGTGCCAGTGGGACAAGTAGCACAGATACGCAGTATTTT

size: once
D: NA
V: TRBV12-5
J: TRBJ1-6
CDR3: CASGLDPGGLNSPLHF
DNA: TGTGCTAGTGGTTTGGATCCCGGGGGGCTTAATTCACCCCTCCACTTT

size: NA
D: TRBD1
V: TRBV6-5
J: TRBJ2-7
CDR3: CASSSHRGAYEQYF
DNA: TGTGCCAGCAGTTCCCACAGGGGGGCCTACGAGCAGTACTTC

size: NA
D: NA
V: TRBV7-3
J: TRBJ2-7
CDR3: CASSLDGGGLYEQYF
DNA: TGTGCCAGCAGCTTAGACGGTGGGGGCCTCTACGAGCAGTACTTC

size: NA
D: NA
V: TRBV6-1
J: TRBJ1-2
CDR3: CASSGSRRIPANYGYTF
DNA: TGTGCCAGCAGTGGTTCTCGACGTATCCCAGCTAACTATGGCTACACCTTC

size: NA
D: TRBD1
V: TRBV7-2
J: TRBJ2-7
CDR3: CASSHRDRFYEQYF
DNA: TGTGCCAGCAGCCACCGGGACAGGTTCTACGAGCAGTACTTC

size: once
D: NA
V: TRBV5-4
J: TRBJ2-1
CDR3: CASSLVMGSSYNEQFF
DNA: TGTGCCAGCAGCTTGGTGATGGGAAGCTCCTACAATGAGCAGTTCTTC

size: NA
D: NA
V: TRBV5-4
J: TRBJ1-1
CDR3: CASSLPGHPEAFF
DNA: TGTGCCAGCAGCTTGCCGGGACACCCTGAAGCTTTCTTT

size: NA
D: TRBD1
V: TRBV5-4
J: TRBJ2-7
CDR3: CASSGGTGNEQYF
DNA: TGTGCCAGCAGCGGGGGGACAGGAAACGAGCAGTACTTC

size: NA
D: NA
V: TRBV29-1
J: TRBJ2-1
CDR3: CSVPTPGPTIYNEQFF
DNA: TGCAGCGTCCCTACGCCTGGGCCTACCATCTACAATGAGCAGTTCTTC

size: NA
D: NA
V: TRBV6-1
J: TRBJ2-7
CDR3: CASSSDSWGSYEQYF
DNA: TGTGCCAGCAGTTCGGACAGCTGGGGGTCCTACGAGCAGTACTTC

size: NA
D: NA
V: TRBV11-1
J: TRBJ1-5
CDR3: CASSEGRGGNQPQHF
DNA: TGTGCCAGCAGCGAGGGTAGGGGAGGCAATCAGCCCCAGCATTTT

size: NA
D: NA
V: TRBV27
J: TRBJ1-2
CDR3: CASSFQGSIYGYTF
DNA: TGTGCCAGCAGTTTTCAGGGGTCAATCTATGGCTACACCTTC

size: NA
D: TRBD2
V: TRBV7-2
J: TRBJ2-7
CDR3: CASSLGASGPILLYEQYF
DNA: TGTGCCAGCAGCTTAGGTGCTAGCGGGCCTATCTTACTCTACGAGCAGTACTTC

size: NA
D: TRBD1
V: TRBV14
J: TRBJ2-3
CDR3: CASSQQGVSTDTQYF
DNA: TGTGCCAGCAGCCAACAGGGGGTTAGCACAGATACGCAGTATTTT

size: NA
D: NA
V: TRBV5-1
J: TRBJ2-2
CDR3: CASRLRGGTGELFF
DNA: TGCGCCAGCAGATTGAGGGGTGGCACCGGGGAGCTGTTTTTT

size: NA
D: NA
V: TRBV4-1
J: TRBJ1-3
CDR3: CASGGRGRADPTIYF
DNA: TGCGCCAGCGGTGGGAGGGGGAGGGCAGACCCCACCATATATTTT

size: few
D: NA
V: TRBV2
J: TRBJ1-3
CDR3: CASQPERGNTIYF
DNA: TGTGCCAGCCAACCGGAGAGGGGAAACACCATATATTTT

size: NA
D: NA
V: TRBV19
J: TRBJ1-2
CDR3: CASSILGPGGHGYTF
DNA: TGTGCCAGTAGTATTCTCGGACCGGGAGGACATGGCTACACCTTC